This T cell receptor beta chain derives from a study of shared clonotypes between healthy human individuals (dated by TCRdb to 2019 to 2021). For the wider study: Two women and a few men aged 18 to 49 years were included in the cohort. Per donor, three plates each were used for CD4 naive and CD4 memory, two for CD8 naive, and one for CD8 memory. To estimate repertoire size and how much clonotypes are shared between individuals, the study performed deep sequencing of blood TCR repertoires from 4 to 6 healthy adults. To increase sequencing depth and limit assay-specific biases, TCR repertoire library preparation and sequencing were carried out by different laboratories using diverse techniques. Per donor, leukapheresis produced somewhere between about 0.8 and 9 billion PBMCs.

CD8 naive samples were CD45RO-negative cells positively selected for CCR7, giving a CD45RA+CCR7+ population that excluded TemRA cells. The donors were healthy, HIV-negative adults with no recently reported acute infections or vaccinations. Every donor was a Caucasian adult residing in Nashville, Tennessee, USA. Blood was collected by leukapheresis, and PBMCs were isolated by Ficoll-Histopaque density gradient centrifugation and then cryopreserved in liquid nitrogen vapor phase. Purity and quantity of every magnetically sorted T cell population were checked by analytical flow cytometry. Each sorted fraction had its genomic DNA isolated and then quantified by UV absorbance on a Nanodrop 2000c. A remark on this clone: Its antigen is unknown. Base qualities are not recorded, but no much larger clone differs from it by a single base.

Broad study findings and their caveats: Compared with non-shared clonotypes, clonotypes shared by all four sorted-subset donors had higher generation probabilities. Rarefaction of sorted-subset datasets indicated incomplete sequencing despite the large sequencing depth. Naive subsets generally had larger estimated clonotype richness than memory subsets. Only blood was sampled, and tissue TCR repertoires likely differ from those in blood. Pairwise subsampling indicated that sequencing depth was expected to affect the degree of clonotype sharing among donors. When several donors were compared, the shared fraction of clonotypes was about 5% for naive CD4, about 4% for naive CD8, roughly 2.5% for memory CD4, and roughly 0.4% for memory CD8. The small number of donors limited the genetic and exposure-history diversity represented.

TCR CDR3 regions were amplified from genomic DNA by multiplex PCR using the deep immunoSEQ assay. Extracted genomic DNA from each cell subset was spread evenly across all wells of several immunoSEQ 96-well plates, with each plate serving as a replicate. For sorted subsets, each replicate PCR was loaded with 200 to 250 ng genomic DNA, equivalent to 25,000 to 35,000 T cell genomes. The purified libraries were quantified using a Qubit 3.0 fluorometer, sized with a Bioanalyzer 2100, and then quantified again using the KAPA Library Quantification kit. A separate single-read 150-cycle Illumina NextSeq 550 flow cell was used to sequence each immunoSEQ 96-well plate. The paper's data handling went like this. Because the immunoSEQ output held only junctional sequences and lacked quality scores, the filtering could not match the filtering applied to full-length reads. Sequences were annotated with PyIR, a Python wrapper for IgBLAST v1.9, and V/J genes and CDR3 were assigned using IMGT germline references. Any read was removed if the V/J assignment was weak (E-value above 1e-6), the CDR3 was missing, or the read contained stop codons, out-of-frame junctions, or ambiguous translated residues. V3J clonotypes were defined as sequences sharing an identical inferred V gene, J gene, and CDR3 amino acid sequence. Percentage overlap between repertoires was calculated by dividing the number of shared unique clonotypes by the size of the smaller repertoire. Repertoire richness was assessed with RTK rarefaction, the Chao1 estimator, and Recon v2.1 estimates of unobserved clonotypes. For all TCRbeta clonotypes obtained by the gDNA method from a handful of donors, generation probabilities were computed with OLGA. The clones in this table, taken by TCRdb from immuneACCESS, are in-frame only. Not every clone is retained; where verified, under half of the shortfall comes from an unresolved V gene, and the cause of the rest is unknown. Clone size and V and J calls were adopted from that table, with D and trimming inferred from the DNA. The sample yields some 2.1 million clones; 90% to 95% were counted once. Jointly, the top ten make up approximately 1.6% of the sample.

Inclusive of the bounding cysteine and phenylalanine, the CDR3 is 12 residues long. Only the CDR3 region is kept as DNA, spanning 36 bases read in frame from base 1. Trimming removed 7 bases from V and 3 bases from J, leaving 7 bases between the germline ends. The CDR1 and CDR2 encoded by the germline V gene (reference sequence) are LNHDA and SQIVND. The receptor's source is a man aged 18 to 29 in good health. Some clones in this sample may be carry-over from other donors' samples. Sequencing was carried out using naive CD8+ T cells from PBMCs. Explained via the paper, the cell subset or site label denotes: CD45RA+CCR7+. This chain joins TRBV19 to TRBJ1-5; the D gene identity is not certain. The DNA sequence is TGTGCCAGTAACTCCTTCAATCAGCCCCAGCATTTT. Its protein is CASNSFNQPQHF.